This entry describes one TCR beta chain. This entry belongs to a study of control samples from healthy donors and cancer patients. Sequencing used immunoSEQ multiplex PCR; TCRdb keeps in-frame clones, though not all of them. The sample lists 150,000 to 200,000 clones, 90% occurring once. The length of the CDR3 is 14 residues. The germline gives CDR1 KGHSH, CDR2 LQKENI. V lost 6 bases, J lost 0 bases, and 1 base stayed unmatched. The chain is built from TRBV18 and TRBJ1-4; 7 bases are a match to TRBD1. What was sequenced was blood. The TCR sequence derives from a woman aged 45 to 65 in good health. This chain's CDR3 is CASSQGATNEKLFF. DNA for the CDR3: TGTGCCAGCTCTCAGGGGGCAACTAATGAAAAACTGTTTTTT.